One and the same sample provided the 25 T cell receptor beta chains below, sequenced in a study of OX40 agonist ivuxolimab in advanced cancers. TCRdb keeps only in-frame clones here, not all; method: immunoSEQ multiplex PCR. The data hold about 83,000 clones, with roughly 93% observed a single time. The source material was CD4+ or CD8+ T cells sorted from blood, sampled in a trial of the OX40 agonist ivuxolimab. Source of these receptors: an adult with an advanced solid tumor such as melanoma, head and neck, liver or kidney cancer.

The chain combines TRBV7-9 with TRBJ2-5; 9 nucleotides match TRBD1. This CDR3 is built from 15 residues. From germline, CDR1 is SEHNR and CDR2 FQNEAQ (reference sequence). V shed 3 bases and J 1 base; nucleotides not matched to a gene: 3. The CDR3 spells CASSFWDRVQETQYF. For the CDR3, the DNA is TGTGCCAGCAGCTTTTGGGACAGGGTCCAAGAGACCCAGTACTTC. Together with reference TRBV7-9 and TRBJ2-5, the CDR3 gives the full variable domain: DTGVSQNPRHKITKRGQNVTFRCDPISEHNRLYWYRQTLGQGPEFLTYFQNEAQLEKSRLLSDRFSAERPKGSFSTLEIQRTEQGDSAMYLCASSFWDRVQETQYFGPGTRLLVL.

V is TRBV11-3 and J is TRBJ2-3; D call uncertain. V gave up 1 base and J gave up 4 bases, with 3 bases separating them. CDR1 is SGHNT and CDR2 is YENEEA in the germline V gene. This CDR3 contains 12 residues. CDR3 in DNA: TGTGCCAGCAGCTTAGGGTCAGATACGCAGTATTTT. The encoded protein is CASSLGSDTQYF.

The chain carries TRBV7-2 and TRBJ1-2, with TRBD1 as a possible D gene (6 bases). V was trimmed by 4 bases and J by 5 bases, leaving 8 bases between them. Germline assignment: CDR1 SGHTA and CDR2 FQGNSA. This CDR3 has 12 residues. The CDR3 is CASSSQGYGYTF. CDR3 nucleotides: TGTGCCAGCAGCTCACAGGGATATGGCTACACCTTC.

The genes are TRBV19 and TRBJ1-1, with a possible D match to TRBD1 (5 bases). This CDR3 comprises 18 residues. Trimming took 4 bases from V and 1 from J, leaving 22 bases between them. Looked up from germline, CDR1 is LNHDA and CDR2 is SQIVND (reference sequence). CDR3 sequence: CASSTRFGAGKRNTEAFF. CDR3 coding DNA: TGTGCCAGTAGTACCCGGTTTGGGGCAGGAAAAAGGAACACTGAAGCTTTCTTT.

This clone was counted only a few times. This chain uses TRBV28 with TRBJ2-7; possible D gene TRBD1, 6 bases. There are 17 residues in the CDR3. Trimming removed 6 bases from V and 0 bases from J, with 21 bases in between. Germline lookup yields CDR1 MDHEN and CDR2 SYDVKM. The CDR3 loop reads CASRQVPGQLSSYEQYF. The CDR3 bases are TGTGCCAGCAGACAAGTCCCTGGACAGTTGAGCTCCTACGAGCAGTACTTC.

The genes are TRBV19 and TRBJ1-1; D gene ambiguous. The CDR3 consists of 13 residues. V was cut by 7 bases and J by 0 bases, with 9 bases left in between. CDR1 is LNHDA, CDR2 SQIVND, per germline (reference sequence). The CDR3: CASIKGLNTEAFF. The CDR3 nucleotides read TGTGCCAGTATAAAGGGTTTGAACACTGAAGCTTTCTTT.

The chain employs TRBV19 and TRBJ1-3, with 9 bases matching TRBD1. The CDR3 length is 15 residues. The germline gives CDR1 LNHDA, CDR2 SQIVND (reference sequence). The trim removed 5 bases at V and 4 bases at J, leaving 6 bases unmatched. This CDR3 reads CASSAGQGTGNTIYF. The CDR3 DNA reads TGTGCCAGTAGTGCCGGACAGGGGACAGGAAACACCATATATTTT.

The rearrangement links TRBV6-5 to TRBJ2-2; D is unresolved. V shed 9 bases and J shed 5 bases, with 19 bases lying between them. The CDR3 is made up of 15 amino acids. CDR1 is MNHEY and CDR2 is SVGAGI in the germline V gene. The CDR3 sequence: CASNSFSGTTGELFF. The CDR3 DNA follows: TGTGCCAGTAATTCGTTTTCAGGCACGACCGGGGAGCTGTTTTTT.

This clone appeared a single time. This chain joins TRBV9 and TRBJ1-6, with 9 bases identical to TRBD1. The V segment lost 3 bases and the J segment 8 bases; nucleotides outside the gene matches: 9. This CDR3 spans 16 amino acids. Germline V lookup: CDR1 SGDLS, CDR2 YYNGEE. The CDR3 sequence: CASSANRGLFHSPLHF. The CDR3 DNA reads TGTGCCAGCAGCGCGAACAGGGGGCTTTTTCATTCACCCCTCCACTTT. Full variable domain (missing parts from reference TRBV9 and TRBJ1-6): DSGVTQTPKHLITATGQRVTLRCSPRSGDLSVYWYQQSLDQGLQFLIQYYNGEERAKGNILERFSAQQFPDLHSELNLSSLELGDSALYFCASSANRGLFHSPLHFGNGTRLTVT.

V gene TRBV5-1 combines with J gene TRBJ2-7; 8 bases are shared with TRBD1. Losses at the gene ends were 4 bases for V and 3 bases for J; bases not matched to a gene: 6. The length of the CDR3 is 14 residues. CDR1 and CDR2 (germline): SGHRS, YFSETQ. The CDR3 loop is CASSIGQGGYEQYF. The CDR3 nucleotides are TGCGCCAGCAGCATAGGACAGGGTGGCTACGAGCAGTACTTC.

V and J are TRBV7-2 and TRBJ2-7; the match to TRBD2 covers 9 bases. The germline V gene encodes CDR1 SGHTA and CDR2 FQGNSA. V was clipped by 4 bases and J by 3 bases; unmatched bases: 7. The CDR3 length is 15 residues. CDR3 sequence reads: CASSSGLASYYEQYF. The CDR3 DNA is TGTGCCAGCAGCTCAGGACTAGCGTCATACTACGAGCAGTACTTC.

The V call is TRBV7-2, the J call TRBJ1-5; D is ambiguous. This CDR3 is 13 amino acids long. Trimming left V 3 bases short and J 5 bases short, with 8 bases between. Germline V gives CDR1 SGHTA, CDR2 FQGNSA. CDR3 amino acids: CASSFRRDQPQHF. The CDR3 DNA sequence: TGTGCCAGCAGCTTTAGGAGGGATCAGCCCCAGCATTTT.

As to this clone: At one boundary the junction diverges from the germline segment, which might be a read error. The chain combines TRBV7-8 with TRBJ2-2, with TRBD2 matching 7 bases. This CDR3 has 14 residues. In germline, CDR1 is SGHVS, CDR2 FQNEAQ. CDR3 nucleotides: TGTGCCAGCAGCGTAGCGGGTAACACCGGGGAGCTGTTTTTT. The encoded protein is CASSVAGNTGELFF.

The chain combines TRBV7-2 with TRBJ2-3, with TRBD2 identical over 9 bases. The germline V gene has CDR1 SGHTA and CDR2 FQGNSA. This CDR3 contains 16 residues. The V gene end was trimmed by 1 base and the J gene end by 4 bases; junction bases not matched to a gene: 6. CDR3 DNA: TGTGCCAGCAGCTTAGTTGCGGGGGGGCCTGCAGATACGCAGTATTTT. Translating it yields CASSLVAGGPADTQYF.

The V call is TRBV10-3, the J call TRBJ2-5; the D gene is possibly TRBD1 (6 bases). Trimming took 2 bases from V and 1 from J, leaving 8 bases between them. Germline V lookup: CDR1 ENHRY, CDR2 SYGVKD. The CDR3 sequence is 14 residues long. CDR3 sequence (DNA): TGTGCCATCAGTGAGCAGGGGTCCCAAGAGACCCAGTACTTC. The encoded protein is CAISEQGSQETQYF.

This chain's CDR3 is CASSPTAVSTDTQYF. In DNA form, the CDR3 reads TGTGCCAGCTCACCAACAGCCGTTAGCACAGATACGCAGTATTTT. The chain uses TRBV18 and TRBJ2-3; unclear D gene. Looked up from germline, CDR1 is KGHSH and CDR2 is LQKENI. V lost 2 bases, J lost 0 bases, and 9 bases lay in between. This CDR3 comprises 15 residues.

The genes are TRBV7-2 and TRBJ1-4; no definite D call. The length of the CDR3 is 14 residues. In germline, CDR1 is SGHTA, CDR2 FQGNSA. V dropped 2 bases and J dropped 4 bases, with 8 bases sitting between them. The CDR3, as DNA: TGTGCCAGCAGCTTATCCCTCTTTAATGAAAAACTGTTTTTT. Translation gives CASSLSLFNEKLFF.

This clone has only one observation. The chain recombines TRBV14 with TRBJ2-3; 10 bases agree with TRBD1. Looked up from germline, CDR1 is SGHDN and CDR2 is FVKESK. The J segment lost 2 bases and the V segment lost 4 bases, leaving 3 bases of the junction unmatched. CDR3 length: 15 amino acids. CDR3 loop: CASSRGQGITDTQYF. The CDR3 nucleotides read TGTGCCAGCAGCCGGGGACAGGGGATCACAGATACGCAGTATTTT. The whole variable domain, remainder taken from reference TRBV14 and TRBJ2-3, is EAGVTQFPSHSVIEKGQTVTLRCDPISGHDNLYWYRRVMGKEIKFLLHFVKESKQDESGMPNNRFLAERTGGTYSTLKVQPAELEDSGVYFCASSRGQGITDTQYFGPGTRLTVL.

The rearrangement joins TRBV7-2 to TRBJ2-5; 15 nucleotides match TRBD2. Germline CDR1 SGHTA, CDR2 FQGNSA. With 4 bases clipped from V and 5 bases from J, the junction kept 11 bases outside the gene matches. CDR3 length: 18 amino acids. As DNA, the CDR3 is TGTGCCAGCAGCTCCTACAACCCCGGACTAGCGGGAGGGGAGACCCAGTACTTC. Translating gives CASSSYNPGLAGGETQYF.

The chain uses TRBV5-1 and TRBJ2-7; 11 bases match TRBD1. Germline V CDR1 and CDR2: SGHRS, YFSETQ. Unmatched junction bases numbered 3, after V lost 4 bases and J lost 0 bases. CDR3 length: 15 amino acids. Here the CDR3 DNA reads TGCGCCAGCAGCCCGGGACAGGGGGGCTCCTACGAGCAGTACTTC. Protein product: CASSPGQGGSYEQYF.

The CDR3 sequence is CASSLARGGADEQYF. Here the CDR3 DNA reads TGTGCCAGCAGCTTGGCGCGCGGGGGGGCGGATGAGCAGTACTTC. This chain connects TRBV5-4 to TRBJ2-7, with TRBD2 matching 9 bases. In germline, CDR1 is SGHNT, CDR2 YYREEE (reference sequence). The CDR3 has 15 amino acids. The V segment lost 0 bases and the J segment 7 bases; nucleotides outside the gene matches: 8. Using reference TRBV5-4 and TRBJ2-7 for the parts outside the CDR3, the full variable domain is ETGVTQSPTHLIKTRGQQVTLRCSSQSGHNTVSWYQQALGQGPQFIFQYYREEENGRGNFPPRFSGLQFPNYSSELNVNALELDDSALYLCASSLARGGADEQYFGPGTRLTVT.

The chain combines TRBV7-8 with TRBJ2-1, with a weak D call TRBD2 (6 bases). The CDR3 spans 16 residues. V lost 3 bases and J lost 12, with 24 bases in between. Germline CDR1 SGHVS, CDR2 FQNEAQ. DNA of the CDR3: TGTGCCAGCAGCTTGGGTGGCGGGACCCAGCTAGGGGTGCAGTTCTTC. Translation gives CASSLGGGTQLGVQFF.

V gene TRBV14 combines with J gene TRBJ1-1; possible D gene TRBD1, 5 bases. Germline V lookup: CDR1 SGHDN, CDR2 FVKESK. Trimming took 1 base from V and 6 from J, leaving 9 bases between them. The CDR3 extends over 13 amino acids. The CDR3 DNA is TGTGCCAGCAGCCAAGCGAGGGGTGCTGAAGCTTTCTTT. This sequence encodes CASSQARGAEAFF.

To note about this clone: At the DNA level, this CDR3 is encoded by other sequences in the same sample as well. V gene TRBV4-3 combines with J gene TRBJ2-3; D tentatively fits TRBD1 or TRBD2 (5 bases each). This CDR3 has 16 amino acids. Germline V gene lookup returns CDR1 LGHNA and CDR2 YSLEER. Trimming cost V 0 bases and J 0 bases, with 10 bases left between them. The CDR3 reads CASSQDLGASTDTQYF. The CDR3 nucleotides read TGCGCCAGCAGCCAAGATCTCGGGGCTAGCACAGATACGCAGTATTTT.

The chain uses TRBV6-1 and TRBJ1-1, with 9 nucleotides matching TRBD1. With V trimmed by 6 bases and J by 5 bases, 7 bases remained unmatched. This CDR3 has 14 residues. Germline V gene data show CDR1 as MNHNS and CDR2 as SASEGT. The CDR3 protein is CASSRGQGGTEAFF. The DNA of the CDR3 is TGTGCCAGCAGCAGGGGACAGGGTGGGACTGAAGCTTTCTTT.